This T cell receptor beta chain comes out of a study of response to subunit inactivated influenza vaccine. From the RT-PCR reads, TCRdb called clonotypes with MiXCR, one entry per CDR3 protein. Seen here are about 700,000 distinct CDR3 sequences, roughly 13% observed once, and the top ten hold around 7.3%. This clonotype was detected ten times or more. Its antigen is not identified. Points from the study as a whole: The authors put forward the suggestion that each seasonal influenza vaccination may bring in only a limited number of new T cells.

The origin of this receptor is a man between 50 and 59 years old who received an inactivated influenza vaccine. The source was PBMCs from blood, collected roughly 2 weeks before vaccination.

The CDR3 DNA is TGTGCCACCAGTGACCCCGGGACTAGCGGGACCGGCGGGGAGACCCAGTACTTC. Translating gives CATSDPGTSGTGGETQYF. The V gene is TRBV15, the J gene TRBJ2-5; 13 bases map to TRBD2. The germline V gene has CDR1 LNHNV and CDR2 YYDKDF (reference sequence). This CDR3 is 18 amino acids long. Trimming removed 6 bases from V and 5 bases from J; junction bases left unmatched: 15.